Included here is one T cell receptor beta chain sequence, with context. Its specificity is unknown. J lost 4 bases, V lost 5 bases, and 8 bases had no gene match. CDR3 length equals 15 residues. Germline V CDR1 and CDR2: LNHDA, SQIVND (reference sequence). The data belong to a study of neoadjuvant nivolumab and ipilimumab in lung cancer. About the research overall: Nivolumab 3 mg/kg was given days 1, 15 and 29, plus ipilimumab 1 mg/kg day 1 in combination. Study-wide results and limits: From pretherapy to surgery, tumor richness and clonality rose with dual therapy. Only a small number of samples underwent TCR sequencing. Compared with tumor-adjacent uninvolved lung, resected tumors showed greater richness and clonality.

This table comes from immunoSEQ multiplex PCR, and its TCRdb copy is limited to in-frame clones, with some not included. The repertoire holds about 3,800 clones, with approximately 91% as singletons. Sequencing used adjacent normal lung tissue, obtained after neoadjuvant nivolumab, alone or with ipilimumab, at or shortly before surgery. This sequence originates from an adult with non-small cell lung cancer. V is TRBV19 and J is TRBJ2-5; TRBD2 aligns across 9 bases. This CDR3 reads CASSRGAGGTETQYF. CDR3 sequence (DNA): TGTGCCAGTAGTCGGGGAGCGGGAGGCACAGAGACCCAGTACTTC. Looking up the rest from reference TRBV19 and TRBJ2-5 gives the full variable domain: DGGITQSPKYLFRKEGQNVTLSCEQNLNHDAMYWYRQDPGQGLRLIYYSQIVNDFQKGDIAEGYSVSREKKESFPLTVTSAQKNPTAFYLCASSRGAGGTETQYFGPGTRLLVL.